The rows below give T cell receptor beta chains drawn from one sample of a study of blood T cell repertoires in COVID-19. Generated by immunoSEQ multiplex PCR, the TCRdb table keeps only in-frame clones and is missing some. The sample gives fewer than 80,000 clones, roughly nine tenths of which show up once; 4.9% is in the top ten. The sample taken for sequencing was peripheral blood. Receptor source: a woman in her 50s with active COVID-19. CDR3s include the opening cysteine and the closing phenylalanine or tryptophan. The order of the fields is J gene, clone size, V gene, D gene, CDR3 protein, CDR3 DNA. A D gene is named only where the DNA matches it firmly. Some rows have no size entry. The others give once, few or many, or a class for an expanded clone.

>TRBJ2-2|NA|TRBV29-1|TRBD2
CSVRVLGAGDVTGELFF
TGCAGCGTTCGGGTCCTGGGAGCGGGAGATGTCACCGGGGAGCTGTTTTTT
>TRBJ1-2|NA|TRBV7-2|NA
CASSLDRVYGYTF
TGTGCCAGCAGCCTGGACAGAGTCTATGGCTACACCTTC
>TRBJ1-6|NA|TRBV9|NA
CASSVQTYNSPLHF
TGTGCCAGCAGCGTGCAGACTTATAATTCACCCCTCCACTTT
>TRBJ2-1|NA|TRBV21-1|NA
CASSKDRLNNEQFF
TGTGCCAGCAGCAAGGACAGACTTAACAATGAGCAGTTCTTC
>TRBJ2-7|NA|TRBV28|NA
CASSPYRSGEQYF
TGTGCCAGCAGTCCTTACCGAAGCGGGGAGCAGTACTTC
>TRBJ2-5|once|TRBV29-1|TRBD2
CSVATSGRGETQYF
TGCAGCGTTGCAACTAGCGGGAGAGGAGAGACCCAGTACTTC
>TRBJ2-5|NA|TRBV19|NA
CASSIARRGETQYF
TGTGCCAGTAGTATAGCCAGAAGGGGAGAGACCCAGTACTTC
>TRBJ1-1|NA|TRBV11-2|NA
CASSFGLRDTEAFF
TGTGCCAGCAGCTTCGGCCTGCGGGACACTGAAGCTTTCTTT
>TRBJ1-6|NA|TRBV19|NA
CASSIERSPLHF
TGTGCCAGTAGTATAGAGAGATCACCCCTCCACTTT
>TRBJ1-5|NA|TRBV6-5|NA
CASSYRLDSNQPQHF
TGTGCCAGCAGTTATCGACTCGATAGCAATCAGCCCCAGCATTTT
>TRBJ2-2|NA|TRBV15|TRBD2
CATSTRTSGRATGELFF
TGTGCCACCAGCACCCGGACTAGCGGGAGGGCCACCGGGGAGCTGTTTTTT
>TRBJ2-1|NA|TRBV28|TRBD2
CASSLSGLAGENEQFF
TGTGCCAGCAGTTTATCGGGACTAGCGGGAGAAAATGAGCAGTTCTTC
>TRBJ1-1|NA|TRBV9|NA
CASSPTGAVDTEAFF
TGTGCCAGCAGCCCAACTGGGGCAGTTGACACTGAAGCTTTCTTT
>TRBJ1-5|few|TRBV30|NA
CAWRGLYSNQPQHF
TGTGCCTGGAGGGGGCTGTATAGCAATCAGCCCCAGCATTTT
>TRBJ1-5|once|TRBV6-4|NA
CATRYPWRNQPQHF
TGTGCCACCAGATACCCCTGGCGGAATCAGCCCCAGCATTTT
>TRBJ2-5|NA|TRBV14|TRBD2
CASSQGFLAGPGETQYF
TGTGCCAGCAGCCAAGGCTTCCTAGCGGGACCGGGAGAGACCCAGTACTTC
>TRBJ2-3|NA|TRBV4-1|NA
CASSQVGDTDTQYF
TGCGCCAGCAGCCAAGTAGGGGACACAGATACGCAGTATTTT
>TRBJ1-3|NA|TRBV12-3/TRBV12-4|NA
CASSLTGNTIYF
TGTGCCAGCAGTTTGACAGGAAACACCATATATTTT
>TRBJ2-7|NA|TRBV7-9|NA
CASSLDATGSYEQYF
TGTGCCAGCAGCTTAGACGCCACAGGGTCCTACGAGCAGTACTTC
>TRBJ2-7|NA|TRBV30|NA
CAWSVGWGVYEQYF
TGTGCCTGGAGTGTAGGGTGGGGGGTCTACGAGCAGTACTTC
>TRBJ1-1|NA|TRBV7-2|TRBD1
CASSSGGLTEAFF
TGTGCCAGCAGCTCAGGGGGCTTGACTGAAGCTTTCTTT
>TRBJ1-2|NA|TRBV12-3/TRBV12-4|NA
CASSLRSFNGYTF
TGTGCCAGCAGTCTACGAAGTTTTAATGGCTACACCTTC
>TRBJ2-1|once|TRBV4-1|NA
CASSQDGWEQVYEQFF
TGCGCCAGCAGCCAAGATGGGTGGGAGCAGGTATATGAGCAGTTCTTC
>TRBJ2-7|NA|TRBV11-2|TRBD1
CASSPGGYEQYF
TGTGCCAGCAGCCCAGGGGGCTACGAGCAGTACTTC
>TRBJ2-3|NA|TRBV3-1/TRBV3-2|TRBD2
CASSQVLAGGGLGTDTQYF
TGTGCCAGCAGCCAGGTACTAGCGGGAGGGGGTTTGGGCACAGATACGCAGTATTTT
>TRBJ1-1|NA|TRBV18|TRBD1
CASSPGTGMNTEAFF
TGTGCCAGCTCACCCGGGACAGGGATGAACACTGAAGCTTTCTTT
>TRBJ1-3|NA|TRBV4-2|NA
CASSQGVGGAGNTIYF
TGTGCCAGCAGCCAAGGGGTTGGAGGGGCCGGAAACACCATATATTTT
>TRBJ2-5|NA|TRBV10-3|NA
CAISGPDKETQYF
TGTGCCATCAGTGGCCCAGATAAGGAGACCCAGTACTTC
>TRBJ2-6|once|TRBV30|TRBD1
CAWGTGAPSGANVLTF
TGTGCCTGGGGGACAGGGGCCCCCTCTGGGGCCAACGTCCTGACTTTC
>TRBJ1-1|NA|TRBV27|NA
CASSLGGARAFF
TGTGCCAGCAGTTTAGGGGGGGCGCGAGCTTTCTTT
>TRBJ2-4|NA|TRBV9|NA
CASSPQAGSRNIQYF
TGTGCCAGCAGCCCCCAGGCGGGGTCGAGGAACATTCAGTACTTC
>TRBJ1-2|NA|TRBV28|NA
CASSLEEGVGYTF
TGTGCCAGCAGTTTAGAGGAGGGAGTAGGCTACACCTTC
>TRBJ1-1|NA|TRBV27|NA
CASSRDIRYGGNTEAFF
TGTGCCAGCAGTAGGGACATTCGCTATGGGGGGAACACTGAAGCTTTCTTT
>TRBJ2-1|NA|TRBV25-1|NA
CASSEPQGGEIWKQFF
TGTGCCAGCAGTGAACCCCAAGGGGGGGAGATCTGGAAGCAGTTCTTC
>TRBJ1-1|NA|TRBV18|TRBD1
CASSSLPGQGTEAFF
TGTGCCAGCTCATCGCTACCGGGACAGGGGACAGAAGCTTTCTTT
>TRBJ2-7|NA|TRBV10-3|NA
CAISDVRSTNYEQYF
TGTGCCATCAGTGATGTGAGATCAACTAACTACGAGCAGTACTTC
>TRBJ2-4|NA|TRBV5-1|NA
CASSSQFAPMRAKNIQYF
TGCGCCAGCAGCTCCCAGTTCGCCCCTATGCGGGCCAAAAACATTCAGTACTTC
>TRBJ2-5|NA|TRBV30|NA
CAWMIDERETQYF
TGTGCCTGGATGATCGACGAGAGGGAGACCCAGTACTTC
>TRBJ2-1|NA|TRBV9|NA
CASSAGTPQYNEQFF
TGTGCCAGCAGCGCCGGGACTCCGCAGTACAATGAGCAGTTCTTC
>TRBJ1-6|few|TRBV28|TRBD1
CASSGRTGGGSPLHF
TGTGCCAGCAGTGGCCGGACAGGGGGTGGTTCACCCCTCCACTTT
>TRBJ1-2|NA|TRBV25-1|NA
CASSGPSDFNYGYTF
TGTGCCAGCAGTGGGCCAAGTGATTTTAACTATGGCTACACCTTC